The clone carrying this TCR beta chain was found a few times. Under 12 ml fresh peripheral blood yielded the PBMCs. TCR beta CDR3 region amplification was performed from RNA transcripts. Primed by the HTBI set, a first-round RT-PCR was run on the TCR CDR3. MiXCR, run by TCRdb on the multiplex PCR reads, gives a single entry per CDR3 protein. The data contain fewer than 450,000 distinct CDR3 sequences, over 12% of them singletons. The germline gives CDR1 SGHTA, CDR2 FQGNSA. V shed 2 bases and J shed 10 bases, with 9 bases lying between them. This CDR3 is 12 amino acids long. The sample originates from a study of T cells in Graves' hyperthyroidism and ophthalmopathy.

The chain carries TRBV7-2 and TRBJ2-1, with unresolved D. The TCR sequence derives from a woman aged 60-70 years with Graves' ophthalmopathy. What was sequenced was blood. As DNA, the CDR3 is TGTGCCAGCAGCTTAAAACTAACGGAGCAGTTCTTC. Protein product: CASSLKLTEQFF.